This T cell receptor (beta chain) was identified in a study of control samples from healthy donors and cancer patients. Here immunoSEQ multiplex PCR was the method, and the copy in TCRdb shows in-frame clones only, minus some. The sample lists some 140,000 clones; around nine tenths were seen once. Sequenced: blood. This sequence originates from a woman aged 25 to 45 in good health.

The chain's CDR3 is CASSPHGESYNEQFF. The DNA for the CDR3 is TGTGCCAGCAGCCCACATGGCGAATCCTACAATGAGCAGTTCTTC. This rearrangement joins TRBV11-3 to TRBJ2-1; no firm D call. V dropped 5 bases and J dropped 1 base, with 12 bases sitting between them. This CDR3 spans 15 amino acids. The germline V gene has CDR1 SGHNT and CDR2 YENEEA.